This T cell receptor beta chain is drawn from a study of T cell repertoires in cytomegalovirus infection. This clonotype has only a few counts. The target antigen is unknown. TCRdb reprocessed the reads with MiXCR, giving one entry per CDR3 protein. In the table there are 100,000 to 150,000 distinct CDR3 sequences, approximately 9.2% of which are singletons. The ends were cut back, 5 bases at V and 4 bases at J, with 15 bases in the middle. The germline V gene has CDR1 SGHAT and CDR2 FQNNGV. This CDR3 is built from 14 residues. General study findings and limits: In two of eight donors, the top clonotype was HLA-C-restricted CMV-specific.

This sequence was found in a human donor in good health (CMV status not recorded). Some clones in this sample may be carry-over from other donors' samples. What was sequenced was PBMCs. This chain joins TRBV11-2 and TRBJ2-7, with D possibly being TRBD1 (6 bases). The CDR3 here is CASSLDRQSYEQYF. CDR3 coding DNA: TGTGCCAGCAGCCTCGACAGGCAATCTTACGAGCAGTACTTC.